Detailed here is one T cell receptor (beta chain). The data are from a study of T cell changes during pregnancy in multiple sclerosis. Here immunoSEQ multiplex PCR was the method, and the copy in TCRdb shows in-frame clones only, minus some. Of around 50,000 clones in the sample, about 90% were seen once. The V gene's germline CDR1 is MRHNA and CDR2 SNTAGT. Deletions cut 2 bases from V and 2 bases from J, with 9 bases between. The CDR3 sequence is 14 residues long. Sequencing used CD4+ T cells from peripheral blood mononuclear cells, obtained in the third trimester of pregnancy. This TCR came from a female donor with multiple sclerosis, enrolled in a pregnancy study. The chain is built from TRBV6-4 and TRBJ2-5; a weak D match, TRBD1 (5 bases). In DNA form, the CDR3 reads TGTGCCAGCAGTGACGGGGCAGAGCAAGAGACCCAGTACTTC. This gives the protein CASSDGAEQETQYF.